This T cell receptor beta chain was recovered during a study of shared clonotypes between healthy human individuals. The germline V and J ends were trimmed by 2 bases and 3 bases, with 11 bases remaining between them. The length of the CDR3 is 14 residues. CDR1 SGHRS and CDR2 YFSETQ come from the germline V gene. This clone appeared once. Using immunoSEQ multiplex PCR, the repertoire was profiled, and TCRdb retains in-frame clones only, with some absent. The sample lists some 2.4 million clones; over 85% were seen once. The clonotype was recovered from a man between 18 and 35 years old in good health. Some clones in this sample may be carry-over from other donors' samples. Sequenced material: naive CD4+ T cells from PBMCs. Subset given: CD45RA+ positively selected. The chain employs TRBV5-1 and TRBJ1-1; D perhaps matches TRBD1 (6 bases). This chain's CDR3 is CASSFRGGDTEAFF. The CDR3 nucleotides are TGCGCCAGCAGCTTTAGGGGGGGAGACACTGAAGCTTTCTTT.